The sequence of this T cell receptor beta chain was determined in a study of immune evolution from preneoplasia to lung adenocarcinoma. Whole-study context: HLA loss of heterozygosity: 5.5% to 8.5% AIS, less than 18% MIA, more than 25% ADC, none AAH.

Per germline, CDR1 SGHRS and CDR2 YFSETQ. The CDR3 length is 15 residues. Germline trimming cut 4 bases from V and 5 bases from J; bases unmatched to any gene: 7. Of note for this clone: Its antigen remains unidentified.

Study-level results: Clonality was highest in normal lung, lower in later-stage lesions apparently.

TCRdb's copy holds only in-frame clones and misses some; the assay was immunoSEQ multiplex PCR. The table shows tens of thousands of clones, with around 79% occurring only once. Resections took place in Japan or China from about 2013 to 2017. The sample was FFPE invasive lung adenocarcinoma tissue. The chain links TRBV5-1 to TRBJ2-2, with TRBD2 matching over 8 bases. The clonotype was recovered from a person aged 55-75 years with lung adenocarcinoma. CDR3 DNA sequence: TGCGCCAGCAGCCGTAGCGGGATCTTTACCGGGGAGCTGTTTTTT. Protein: CASSRSGIFTGELFF.